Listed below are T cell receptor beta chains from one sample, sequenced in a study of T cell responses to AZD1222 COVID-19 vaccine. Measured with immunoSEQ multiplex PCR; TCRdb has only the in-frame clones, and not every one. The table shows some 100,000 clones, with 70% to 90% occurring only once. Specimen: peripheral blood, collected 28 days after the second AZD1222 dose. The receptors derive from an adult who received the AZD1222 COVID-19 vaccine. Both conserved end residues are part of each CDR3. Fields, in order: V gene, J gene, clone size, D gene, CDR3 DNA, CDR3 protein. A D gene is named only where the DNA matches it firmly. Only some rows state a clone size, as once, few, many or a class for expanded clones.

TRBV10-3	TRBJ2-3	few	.	TGTGCCATCAGCCCTCTTTCGGGACCCCGGCAGGCGGGGACGCAGTATTTT	CAISPLSGPRQAGTQYF
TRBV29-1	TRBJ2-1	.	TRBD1	TGCAGCGTTGACAAGACAGGGGTATACAATGAGCAGTTCTTC	CSVDKTGVYNEQFF
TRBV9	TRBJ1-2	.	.	TGTGCCAGCAGCGTTTCCGGGACATCCGACTATGGCTACACCTTC	CASSVSGTSDYGYTF
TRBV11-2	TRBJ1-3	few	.	TGTGCCAGCAGCGGGGGACCAAGCTCTGGAAACACCATATATTTT	CASSGGPSSGNTIYF
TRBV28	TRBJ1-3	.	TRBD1	TGTGCCAGCAGTCCCCAGACAGGGTCTGGAAACACCATATATTTT	CASSPQTGSGNTIYF
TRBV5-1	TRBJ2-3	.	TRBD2	TGCGCCAGCAGCGGACAAGCGGGGGTGGCAGATACGCAGTATTTT	CASSGQAGVADTQYF
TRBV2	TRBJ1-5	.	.	TGTGCCAGCAGTGGTTTAGGCAATCAGCCCCAGCATTTT	CASSGLGNQPQHF
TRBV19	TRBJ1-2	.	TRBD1	TGTGCCAGTAGTCCCGCCTTCAGGGGGTCCTATGGCTACACCTTC	CASSPAFRGSYGYTF
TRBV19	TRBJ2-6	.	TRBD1	TGTGCCAGTAGTGCCGGGACAGGGGGCTCTGGGGCCAACGTCCTGACTTTC	CASSAGTGGSGANVLTF
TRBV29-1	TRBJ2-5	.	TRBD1	TGCAGCGCTGTACGGACAGGGGGTGGAGTGGAGACCCAGTACTTC	CSAVRTGGGVETQYF
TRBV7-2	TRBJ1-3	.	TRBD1	TGTGCCAGCAGGTCAGGGGGTGGAAACACCATATATTTT	CASRSGGGNTIYF
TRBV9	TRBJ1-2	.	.	TGTGCCAGCAGCGTAGACAGCTATGGCTACACCTTC	CASSVDSYGYTF
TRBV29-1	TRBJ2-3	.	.	TGCAGCGTCGTCTTCTCCTACGGGCTGGATACGCAGTATTTT	CSVVFSYGLDTQYF
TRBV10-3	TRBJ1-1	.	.	TGTGCCATCAGCCCAGGGGAAAAGAACACTGAAGCTTTCTTT	CAISPGEKNTEAFF
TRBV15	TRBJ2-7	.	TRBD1	TGTGCCACCAGCAGATCCCCGGGACAGGGATCTAACGAGCAGTACTTC	CATSRSPGQGSNEQYF
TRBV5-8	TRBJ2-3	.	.	TGTGCCAGCAGCCCTACCCGAGCGGGCACAGATACGCAGTATTTT	CASSPTRAGTDTQYF
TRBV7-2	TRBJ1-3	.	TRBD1	TGTGCCAGCAGCTTAGACAGGGGGCCTGGAAACACCATATATTTT	CASSLDRGPGNTIYF
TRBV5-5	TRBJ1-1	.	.	TGTGCCAGCAGCTTGGTTCCAAGTGTCGGGATGAACACTGAAGCTTTCTTT	CASSLVPSVGMNTEAFF
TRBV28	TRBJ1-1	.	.	TGTGCCAGCAGTCCTCAAATGGGGGTGATCACTGAAGCTTTCTTT	CASSPQMGVITEAFF
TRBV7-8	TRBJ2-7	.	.	TGTGCCAGCAGCTCTCCTGTCGGGAGAGTTCTCTACGAGCAGTACTTC	CASSSPVGRVLYEQYF
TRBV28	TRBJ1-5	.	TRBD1	TGTGCCAGCAGCTCCGGGACAGTTAGCAATCAGCCTCAGCATTTT	CASSSGTVSNQPQHF
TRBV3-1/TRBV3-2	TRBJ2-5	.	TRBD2	TGTGCCAGCAGCCAAGGGGGACTAGCGGGGGGCCCCTCGAAGTACTTC	CASSQGGLAGGPSKYF
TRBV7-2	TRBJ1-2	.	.	TGTGCCAGCAGCAAAAGGACGGAAAACTATGGCTACACCTTC	CASSKRTENYGYTF
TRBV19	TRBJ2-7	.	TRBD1	TGTGCCAGTAGTTCACGGACAGGGCCCTACGAGCAGTACTTC	CASSSRTGPYEQYF
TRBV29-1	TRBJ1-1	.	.	TGCAGCGTGGGAGGTTGGGGGCTGGACACTGAAGCTTTCTTT	CSVGGWGLDTEAFF
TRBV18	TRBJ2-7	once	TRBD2	TGTGCCAGCTCACCATGGGGTGTAGCGGGGGGAACCTACGAGCAGTACTTC	CASSPWGVAGGTYEQYF
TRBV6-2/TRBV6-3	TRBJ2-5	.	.	TGTGCCAGCAGTCTCTCCCTGGACAGCCAAGAGACCCAGTACTTC	CASSLSLDSQETQYF
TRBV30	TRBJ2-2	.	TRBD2	TGTGCCTGGACCCGGACTAGCTCCGGGGAGCTGTTTTTT	CAWTRTSSGELFF
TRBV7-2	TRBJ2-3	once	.	TGTGCCAGCAGCTTATATACGCAGTATTTT	CASSLYTQYF
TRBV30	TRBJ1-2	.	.	TGTGCCTGGAGTGTACCAGGGTATGGCTACACCTTC	CAWSVPGYGYTF
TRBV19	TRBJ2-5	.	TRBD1	TGTGCCAGTAGTATGGACAGGGAGGAGGCCCAGTACTTC	CASSMDREEAQYF
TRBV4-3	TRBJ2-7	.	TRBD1	TGCGCCAGCAGCCAAGTCACAGGGGTTGGCGAGCAGTACTTC	CASSQVTGVGEQYF
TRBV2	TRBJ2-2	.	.	TGTGCCAGCACGGAGAGGATGAACACCGGGGAGCTGTTTTTT	CASTERMNTGELFF
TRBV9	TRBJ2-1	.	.	TGTGCCAGCAGCGTAGATTGGAATGAGCAGTTCTTC	CASSVDWNEQFF
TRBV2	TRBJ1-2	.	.	TGTGCCAGCAGTGAGAACAGTGGTAACACCTTC	CASSENSGNTF
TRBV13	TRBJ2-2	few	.	TGTGCCAGCAGCTTAGGGTGGACAGAGAACACCGGGGAGCTGTTTTTT	CASSLGWTENTGELFF
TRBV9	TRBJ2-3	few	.	TGTGCCAGCAGCGAAGACACAGATACGCAGTATTTT	CASSEDTDTQYF
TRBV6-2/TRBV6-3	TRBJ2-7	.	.	TGTGCCAGCAGTTACTCCTCTAGCTCCTACGAGCAGTACTTC	CASSYSSSSYEQYF
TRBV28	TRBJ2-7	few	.	TGTGCCAGCAGTTTTGGCGGTCGGGACGAGCAGTACTTC	CASSFGGRDEQYF
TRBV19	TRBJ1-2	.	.	TGTGCCAGTAGGGTCGCAGGGGCCACTAACTATGGCTACACCTTC	CASRVAGATNYGYTF
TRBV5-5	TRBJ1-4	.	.	TGTGCCAGCAGCTTGGCCAGGGATGAAAAACTGTTTTTT	CASSLARDEKLFF
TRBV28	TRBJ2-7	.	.	TGTGCCAGCAGTTCCAACCCCCCGGACCCTTACGAGCAGTACTTC	CASSSNPPDPYEQYF
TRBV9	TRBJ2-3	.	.	TGTGCCAGCTCCGGTCTAGGCACAGATACGCAGTATTTT	CASSGLGTDTQYF
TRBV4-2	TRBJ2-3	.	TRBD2	TGTGCCAGCAGCCAAGATCGGGTAGCGGGAGTAGGCCCAGATACGCAGTATTTT	CASSQDRVAGVGPDTQYF
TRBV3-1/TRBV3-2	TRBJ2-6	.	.	TGTGCCAGCAGCCAAGGAGTGGGGAGAGGCTCTGGGGCCAACGTCCTGACTTTC	CASSQGVGRGSGANVLTF
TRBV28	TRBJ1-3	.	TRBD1	TGTGCCAGCAGTGTCCCGGGACAGGGGGCTTTTCTCTCTGGAAACACCATATATTTT	CASSVPGQGAFLSGNTIYF
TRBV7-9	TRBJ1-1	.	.	TGTGCCAGCACCTCGCAGGAGAACACTGAAGCTTTCTTT	CASTSQENTEAFF
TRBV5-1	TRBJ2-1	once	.	TGCGCCAGCAGTTTTCCCGGGGACCCCGGGGAGCAGTTCTTC	CASSFPGDPGEQFF
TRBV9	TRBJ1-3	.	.	TGTGCCAGCAGCGCAGGGCAAGCTGGAAACACCATATATTTT	CASSAGQAGNTIYF
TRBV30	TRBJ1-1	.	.	TGTGCCTGGAGTCAAAACAGGGTATGGGGGCGGAACACTGAAGCTTTCTTT	CAWSQNRVWGRNTEAFF
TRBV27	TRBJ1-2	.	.	TGTGCCAGCAGTACCCGAGGGAACTATGGCTACACCTTC	CASSTRGNYGYTF
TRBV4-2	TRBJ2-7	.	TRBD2	TGTGCCAGCGCCCCCATAGGACTAGCGGGGGGCTACGAGCAGTACTTC	CASAPIGLAGGYEQYF
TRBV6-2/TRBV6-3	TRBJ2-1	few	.	TGTGCCAGCAGTTACGTCAGGAACAATGAGCAGTTCTTC	CASSYVRNNEQFF
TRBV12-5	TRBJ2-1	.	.	TGTGCTAGTGGTTTGCCCATCGCCCATGAGCAGTTCTTC	CASGLPIAHEQFF
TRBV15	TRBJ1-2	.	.	TGTGCCACCAGCAACGGCTATGGCTACACCTTC	CATSNGYGYTF